What follows is one TCR beta chain and its context. The germline CDR1 and CDR2 sequences are SNHLY and FYNNEI. CDR3 length: 13 amino acids. Trimming shortened V by 4 bases and J by 2 bases, and 7 bases separated the two germline ends. The sample originates from a study of breast tumors, draining lymph nodes, adjacent tissues. Each CDR3 protein gets one entry after TCRdb re-called the multiplex PCR reads with MiXCR. This table holds about 60,000 distinct CDR3 sequences, 45% to 60% found once. The receptor's source is a female donor with breast cancer. Some clones in this sample may be carry-over from other donors' samples. V gene TRBV2 combines with J gene TRBJ2-3, with D tentatively TRBD2 (5 bases). The sequencing input was breast tumor tissue. CDR3 sequence reads: CASSGGDTDTQYF. CDR3 nucleotide sequence: TGTGCCAGCAGTGGGGGAGACACAGATACGCAGTATTTT.